This T cell receptor beta chain was documented in a study of control samples from healthy donors and cancer patients. Sequencing used immunoSEQ multiplex PCR; TCRdb keeps in-frame clones, though not all of them. The sample yields around 42,000 clones, less than 90% seen once. The sequence derives from a man between 60 and 75 years old in good health. The source material was blood.

The CDR3 DNA follows: TGTGCCAGTAAACGAAAAGGACGAGATAGCAATCAGCCCCAGCATTTT. It is translated as CASKRKGRDSNQPQHF. V usage is TRBV19 and J usage is TRBJ1-5, with D hard to call. The CDR3 has 16 residues. Germline CDR1 LNHDA, CDR2 SQIVND (reference sequence). V dropped 7 bases and J dropped 0 bases, with 16 bases sitting between them.